This TCR beta chain was retrieved from a study of T cells after yellow fever vaccination. TCRdb independently ran MiXCR on the 5' RACE reads; one entry per CDR3 protein. Among some 200,000 distinct CDR3 sequences listed, roughly 9.6% were seen once. This clonotype has a count of ten or more. The CDR3 sequence is 14 residues long. V was cut by 6 bases and J by 0 bases, with 14 bases left in between. Germline assignment: CDR1 DFQATT and CDR2 SNEGSKA (reference sequence). The sequence was collected from a man aged 18 to 30 who received the YFV17D yellow fever vaccine. V usage is TRBV20-1 and J usage is TRBJ1-1; a weak D match, TRBD1 (5 bases). The sequencing used CD8+ T cells sorted from PBMCs, collected 15 days after the yellow fever booster vaccination. CDR3 amino acids: CSAPVEGMNTEAFF. The CDR3 bases are TGCAGTGCCCCCGTAGAGGGGATGAACACTGAAGCTTTCTTT.